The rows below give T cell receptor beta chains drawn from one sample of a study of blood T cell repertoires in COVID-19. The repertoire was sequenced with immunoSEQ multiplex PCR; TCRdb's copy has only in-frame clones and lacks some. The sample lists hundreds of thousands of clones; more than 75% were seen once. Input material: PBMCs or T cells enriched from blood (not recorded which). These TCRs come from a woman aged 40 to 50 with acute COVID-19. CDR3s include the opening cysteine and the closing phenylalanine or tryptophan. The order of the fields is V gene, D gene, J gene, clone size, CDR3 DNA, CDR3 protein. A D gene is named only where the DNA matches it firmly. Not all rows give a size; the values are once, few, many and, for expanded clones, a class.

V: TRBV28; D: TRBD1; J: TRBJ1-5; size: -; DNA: TGTGCCAGCAGCCTTTTGGGGTGGACAGGAGTCAATCAGCCCCAGCATTTT; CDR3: CASSLLGWTGVNQPQHF
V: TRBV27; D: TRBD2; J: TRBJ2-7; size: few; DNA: TGTGCCAGCAGCTGGACTAGCGGGAGGTACGAGCAGTACTTC; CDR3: CASSWTSGRYEQYF
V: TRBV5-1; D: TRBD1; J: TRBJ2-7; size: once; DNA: TGCGCCAGCAGCCGGACAGGGGGACACGAGCAGTACTTC; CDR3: CASSRTGGHEQYF
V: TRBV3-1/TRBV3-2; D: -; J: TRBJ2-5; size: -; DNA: TGTGCCAGCAGCTCAGGGGGTAGCGGGATCTTAGGGGAGACCCAGTACTTC; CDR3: CASSSGGSGILGETQYF
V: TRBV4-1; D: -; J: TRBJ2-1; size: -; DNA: TGCGCCAGCAGCCAAGAAGGGCCGGGGTATAAGGGTAGATACAATGAGCAGTTCTTC; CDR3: CASSQEGPGYKGRYNEQFF
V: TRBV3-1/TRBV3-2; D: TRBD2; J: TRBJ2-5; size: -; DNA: TGTGCCAGCAGCCAAGCCCTAGCGGAAGAGACCCAGTACTTC; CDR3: CASSQALAEETQYF
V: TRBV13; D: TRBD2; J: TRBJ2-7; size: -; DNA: TGTGCCAGCAGCTTACACTCGGGACTAGCGGGAGGTTACGAGCAGTACTTC; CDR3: CASSLHSGLAGGYEQYF
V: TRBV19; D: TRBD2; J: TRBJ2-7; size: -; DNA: TGTGCCAGTAGGTTCTCCGAAGCGGGACTCTCCTACGAGCAGTACTTC; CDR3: CASRFSEAGLSYEQYF
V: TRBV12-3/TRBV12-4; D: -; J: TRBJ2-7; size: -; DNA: TGTGCCAGCAGTTTCGGGCAGGGGTTGTACTTC; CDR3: CASSFGQGLYF
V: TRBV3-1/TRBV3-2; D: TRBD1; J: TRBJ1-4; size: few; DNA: TGTGCCAGCAGCCAAGTGACGGGCAGGGGGCGGGAAAAACTGTTTTTT; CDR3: CASSQVTGRGREKLFF
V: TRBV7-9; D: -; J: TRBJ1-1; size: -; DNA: TGTGCCAGCAGCTTAGGGGGAGGCAGGGCCACTGAAGCTTTCTTT; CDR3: CASSLGGGRATEAFF
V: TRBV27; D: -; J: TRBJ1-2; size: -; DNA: TGTGCCAGCAGTCCCCCACAGGGACGAGGCTATGGCTACACCTTC; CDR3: CASSPPQGRGYGYTF
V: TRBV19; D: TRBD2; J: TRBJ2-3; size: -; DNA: TGTGCCAGTAGGACTAGCGGGATAGTAGATACGCAGTATTTT; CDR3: CASRTSGIVDTQYF
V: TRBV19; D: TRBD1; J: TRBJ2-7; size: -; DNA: TGTGCCAGTAGGCCGGGACAGGGGGCTTACGAGCAGTACTTC; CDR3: CASRPGQGAYEQYF
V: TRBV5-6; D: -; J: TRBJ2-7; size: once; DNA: TGTGCCAGCAGCTTGATCCGGGAGCTATCCTACGAGCAGTACTTC; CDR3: CASSLIRELSYEQYF
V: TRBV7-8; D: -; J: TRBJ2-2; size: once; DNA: TGTGCCAGCAGCCAAATGGCCATCACCGGGGAGCTGTTTTTT; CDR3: CASSQMAITGELFF
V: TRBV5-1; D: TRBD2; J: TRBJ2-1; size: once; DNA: TGCGCCAGCAGCTTACTAGCGGGAGGGGGCTCCTACAATGAGCAGTTCTTC; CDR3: CASSLLAGGGSYNEQFF
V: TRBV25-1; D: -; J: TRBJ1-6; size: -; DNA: TGTGCCAGCAGTAAGGACAGCCTGGGGCGTTCACCCCTCCACTTT; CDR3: CASSKDSLGRSPLHF
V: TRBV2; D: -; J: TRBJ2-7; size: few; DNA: TGTGCCAGCAGTGACAATTACGAGCAGTACTTC; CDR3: CASSDNYEQYF
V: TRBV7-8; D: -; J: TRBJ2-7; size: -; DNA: TGTGCCAGCAGCACAAGACGGGATTTATACGAGCAGTACTTC; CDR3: CASSTRRDLYEQYF
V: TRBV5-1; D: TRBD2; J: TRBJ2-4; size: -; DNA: TGCGCCAGCAGCTTAGCGGGAGGGGGACTAGCCAAAAACATTCAGTACTTC; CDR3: CASSLAGGGLAKNIQYF
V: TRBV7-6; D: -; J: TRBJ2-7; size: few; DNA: TGTGCCAGCAGCTTAGTTCTGGACAGCTACGAGCAGTACTTC; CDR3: CASSLVLDSYEQYF
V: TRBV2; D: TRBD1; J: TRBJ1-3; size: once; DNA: TGTGCCAGCATTTTACAATCCGGGACAGGGAGTCCTGGAAACACCATATATTTT; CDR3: CASILQSGTGSPGNTIYF
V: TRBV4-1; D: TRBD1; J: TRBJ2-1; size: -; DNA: TGCGCCAGGACCCGGGACAGGGGTACGAATGAGCAGTTCTTC; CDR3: CARTRDRGTNEQFF
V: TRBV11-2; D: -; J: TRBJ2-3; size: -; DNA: TGTGCCAGCAGGGGGCCACAGGTTTCAAACACAGATACGCAGTATTTT; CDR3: CASRGPQVSNTDTQYF
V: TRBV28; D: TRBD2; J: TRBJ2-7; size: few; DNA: TGTGCCAGCAGCCGCCGGCTAGCGGGCCTCTACGAGCAGTACTTC; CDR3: CASSRRLAGLYEQYF
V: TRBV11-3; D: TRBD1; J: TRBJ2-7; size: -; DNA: TGTGCCAGCAGCTTACCCACAGGGGTGATAACCTACGAGCAGTACTTC; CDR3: CASSLPTGVITYEQYF
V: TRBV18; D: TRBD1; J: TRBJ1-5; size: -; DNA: TGTGCCAGCTCACTTGGACAGGGGATTCAGCCCCAGCATTTT; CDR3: CASSLGQGIQPQHF
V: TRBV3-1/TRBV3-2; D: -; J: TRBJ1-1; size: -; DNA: TGTGCCAGCAGCCAATTTACAGGGCGTAGAACTGAAGCTTTCTTT; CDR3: CASSQFTGRRTEAFF
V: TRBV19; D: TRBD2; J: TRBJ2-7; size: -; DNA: TGTGCCAGTAGTAGGACTAGCGGGATGTACGAGCAGTACTTC; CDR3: CASSRTSGMYEQYF
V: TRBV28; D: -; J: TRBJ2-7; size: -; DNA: TGTGCCAGCACCAGCGGGTGGTACGAGCAGTACTTC; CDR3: CASTSGWYEQYF
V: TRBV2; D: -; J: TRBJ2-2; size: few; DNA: TGTGCCAGCAGTGCTCTAGCGATTGACGGGGAGCTGTTTTTT; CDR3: CASSALAIDGELFF
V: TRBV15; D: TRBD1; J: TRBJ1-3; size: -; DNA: TGTGCCACCAGCCCGACAGGGAAGTCTGGAAACACCATATATTTT; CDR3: CATSPTGKSGNTIYF
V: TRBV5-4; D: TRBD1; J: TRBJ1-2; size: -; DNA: TGTGCCAGCAGCCCTCAGGACAGGGACGGCTACACCTTC; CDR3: CASSPQDRDGYTF
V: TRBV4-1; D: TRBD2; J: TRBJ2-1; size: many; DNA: TGCGCCAGCAGCCAACCTAGCGGGAGCAGGTACAATGAGCAGTTCTTC; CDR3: CASSQPSGSRYNEQFF